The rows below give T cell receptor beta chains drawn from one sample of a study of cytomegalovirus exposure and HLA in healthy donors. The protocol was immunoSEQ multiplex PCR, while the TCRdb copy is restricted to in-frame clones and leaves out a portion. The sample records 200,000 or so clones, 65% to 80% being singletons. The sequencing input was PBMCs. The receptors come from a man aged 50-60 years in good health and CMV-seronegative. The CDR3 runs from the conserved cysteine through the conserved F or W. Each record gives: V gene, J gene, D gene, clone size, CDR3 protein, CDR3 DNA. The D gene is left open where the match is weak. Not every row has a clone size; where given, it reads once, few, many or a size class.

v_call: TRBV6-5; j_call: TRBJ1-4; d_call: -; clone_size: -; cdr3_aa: CASSYSGLANEKLFF; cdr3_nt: TGTGCCAGCAGTTACTCGGGGCTTGCTAATGAAAAACTGTTTTTT
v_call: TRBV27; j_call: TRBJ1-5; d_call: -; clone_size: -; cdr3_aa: CASGLYSNQPQHF; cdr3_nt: TGTGCCAGCGGCTTGTATAGCAATCAGCCCCAGCATTTT
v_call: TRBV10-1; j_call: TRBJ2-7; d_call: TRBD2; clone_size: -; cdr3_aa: CASGGGAGGYHEQYF; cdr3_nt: TGCGCCAGCGGAGGAGGAGCGGGAGGGTATCACGAGCAGTACTTC
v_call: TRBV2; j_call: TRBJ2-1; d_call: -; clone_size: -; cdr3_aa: CASRAPEANEQFF; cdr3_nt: TGTGCCAGCAGGGCCCCTGAGGCCAATGAGCAGTTCTTC
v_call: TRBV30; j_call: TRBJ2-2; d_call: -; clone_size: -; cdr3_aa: CACFSGRINTGELFF; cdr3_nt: TGTGCCTGCTTTAGCGGTAGAATTAACACCGGGGAGCTGTTTTTT
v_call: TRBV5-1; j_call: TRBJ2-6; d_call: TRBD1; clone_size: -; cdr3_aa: CASRQGSGANVLTF; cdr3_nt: TGCGCCAGTCGACAGGGCTCCGGGGCCAACGTCCTGACTTTC
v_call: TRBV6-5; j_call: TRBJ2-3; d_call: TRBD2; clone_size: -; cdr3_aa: CASSLAGVGTDTQYF; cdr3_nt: TGTGCCAGCAGCTTAGCGGGAGTGGGCACAGATACGCAGTATTTT
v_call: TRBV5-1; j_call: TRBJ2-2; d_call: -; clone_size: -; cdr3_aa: CASSLKQVNTGELFF; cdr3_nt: TGCGCCAGCAGCTTGAAGCAGGTGAACACCGGGGAGCTGTTTTTT
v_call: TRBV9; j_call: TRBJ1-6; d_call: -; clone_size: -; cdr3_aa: CASSATTGRTVNSPLHF; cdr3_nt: TGTGCCAGCAGCGCCACCACAGGTAGGACAGTGAATTCACCCCTCCACTTT
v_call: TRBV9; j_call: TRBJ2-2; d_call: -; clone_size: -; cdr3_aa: CASSLSTSPTGELFF; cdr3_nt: TGTGCCAGCAGCCTCTCTACTAGCCCCACCGGGGAGCTGTTTTTT
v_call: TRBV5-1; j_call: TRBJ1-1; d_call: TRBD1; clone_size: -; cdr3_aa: CASSETGKGTEAFF; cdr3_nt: TGCGCCAGCAGCGAGACAGGGAAGGGGACTGAAGCTTTCTTT
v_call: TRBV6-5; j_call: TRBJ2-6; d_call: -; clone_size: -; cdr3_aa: CASRGGESGANVLTF; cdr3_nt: TGTGCCAGCCGAGGGGGGGAGTCTGGGGCCAACGTCCTGACTTTC
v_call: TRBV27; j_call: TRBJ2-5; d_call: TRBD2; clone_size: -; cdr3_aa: CASSALAGGQETQYF; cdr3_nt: TGTGCCAGCAGTGCCCTAGCGGGAGGGCAGGAGACCCAGTACTTC
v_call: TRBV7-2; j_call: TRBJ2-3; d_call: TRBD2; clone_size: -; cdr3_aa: CASSQGLAGTDTQYF; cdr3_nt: TGTGCCAGCAGCCAGGGACTAGCGGGAACAGATACGCAGTATTTT
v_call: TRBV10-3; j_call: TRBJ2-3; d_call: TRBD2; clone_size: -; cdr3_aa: CAIRRIAGGGTDTQYF; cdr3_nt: TGTGCCATCAGGAGGATAGCGGGAGGAGGGACAGATACGCAGTATTTT
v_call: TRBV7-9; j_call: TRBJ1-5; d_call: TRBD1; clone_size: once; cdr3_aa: CASSLDRAEQPQHF; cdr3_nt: TGTGCCAGCAGCTTGGACAGGGCGGAGCAGCCCCAGCATTTT
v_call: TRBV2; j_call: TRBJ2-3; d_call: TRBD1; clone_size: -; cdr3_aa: CASSEIETGGPDTQYF; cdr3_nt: TGTGCCAGCAGTGAAATCGAGACAGGGGGCCCAGATACGCAGTATTTT
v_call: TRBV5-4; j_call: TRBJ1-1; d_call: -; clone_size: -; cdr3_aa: CASSLPQNTEAFF; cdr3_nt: TGTGCCAGCAGCTTGCCACAAAACACTGAAGCTTTCTTT
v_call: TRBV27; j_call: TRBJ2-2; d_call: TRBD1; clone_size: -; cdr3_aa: CASSQGQGSPGELFF; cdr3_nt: TGTGCCAGCAGCCAAGGACAGGGTTCTCCCGGGGAGCTGTTTTTT
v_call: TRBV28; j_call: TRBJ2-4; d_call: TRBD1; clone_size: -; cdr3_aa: CASSWTGAAKNIQYF; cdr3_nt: TGTGCCAGCAGTTGGACAGGGGCCGCCAAAAACATTCAGTACTTC
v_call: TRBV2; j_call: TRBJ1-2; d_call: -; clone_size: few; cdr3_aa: CASSEGEQVRGYTF; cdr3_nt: TGTGCCAGCAGTGAAGGGGAACAGGTCCGGGGCTACACCTTC
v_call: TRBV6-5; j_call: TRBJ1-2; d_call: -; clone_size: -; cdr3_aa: CASSYGAGEGYGYTF; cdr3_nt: TGTGCCAGCAGTTACGGGGCAGGGGAGGGCTATGGCTACACCTTC
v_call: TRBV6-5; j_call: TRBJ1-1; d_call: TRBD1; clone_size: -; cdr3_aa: CASSDRGFEAFF; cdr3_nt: TGTGCCAGCAGCGACAGGGGTTTTGAAGCTTTCTTT
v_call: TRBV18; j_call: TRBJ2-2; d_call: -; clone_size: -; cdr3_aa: CASSRTGNTGELFF; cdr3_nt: TGTGCCAGCTCACGTACAGGGAACACCGGGGAGCTGTTTTTT
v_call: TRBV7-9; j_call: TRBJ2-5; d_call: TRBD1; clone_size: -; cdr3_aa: CASSLQGSLGETQYF; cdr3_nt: TGTGCCAGCAGCCTACAGGGGAGCCTGGGTGAGACCCAGTACTTC
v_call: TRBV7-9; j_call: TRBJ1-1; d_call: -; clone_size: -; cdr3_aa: CASSPLGTEAFF; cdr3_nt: TGTGCCAGCAGCCCACTCGGCACTGAAGCTTTCTTT
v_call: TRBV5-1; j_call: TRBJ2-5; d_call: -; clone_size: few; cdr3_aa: CASRGLPEKTQYF; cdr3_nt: TGCGCCAGCCGCGGACTGCCTGAGAAGACCCAGTACTTC
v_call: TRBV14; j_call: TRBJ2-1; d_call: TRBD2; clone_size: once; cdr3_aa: CASSQGSSGRASQFF; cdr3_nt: TGTGCCAGCAGCCAAGGCTCAAGCGGGAGGGCCAGCCAGTTCTTC
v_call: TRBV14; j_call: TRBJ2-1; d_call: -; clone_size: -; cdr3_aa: CASSPSGLLNKEQFF; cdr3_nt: TGTGCCAGCAGCCCGTCGGGTCTACTCAACAAGGAGCAGTTCTTC
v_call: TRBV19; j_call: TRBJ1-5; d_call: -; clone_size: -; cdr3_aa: CASSLDGKFSPQHF; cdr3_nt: TGTGCCAGTAGTCTTGACGGGAAATTTAGCCCCCAGCATTTT
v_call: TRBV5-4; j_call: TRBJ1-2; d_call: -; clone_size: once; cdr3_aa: CASSLAAGEYGYTF; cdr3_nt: TGTGCCAGCAGCTTGGCGGCAGGGGAATATGGCTACACCTTC
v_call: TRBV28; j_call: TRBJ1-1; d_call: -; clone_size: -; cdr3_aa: CASSSGGARIEAFF; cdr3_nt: TGTGCCAGCAGCTCGGGGGGGGCTCGGATTGAAGCTTTCTTT
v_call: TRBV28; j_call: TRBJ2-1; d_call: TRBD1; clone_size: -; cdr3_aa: CASSRSGQGNNEQFF; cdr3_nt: TGTGCCAGCAGTCGGTCGGGACAGGGGAACAATGAGCAGTTCTTC
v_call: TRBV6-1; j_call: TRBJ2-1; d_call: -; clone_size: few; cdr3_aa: CASSEAAASWFF; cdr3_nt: TGTGCCAGCAGTGAAGCAGCAGCTAGTTGGTTCTTC
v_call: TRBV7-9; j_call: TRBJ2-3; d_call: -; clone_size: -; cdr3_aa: CASSYPRGGESTDTQYF; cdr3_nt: TGTGCCAGCAGCTATCCCCGTGGGGGCGAGAGCACAGATACGCAGTATTTT
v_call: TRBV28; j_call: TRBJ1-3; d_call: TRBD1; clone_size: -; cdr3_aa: CASSFGRGSTLGTIYF; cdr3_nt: TGTGCCAGCAGTTTTGGCAGGGGGTCAACCTTGGGCACCATATATTTT
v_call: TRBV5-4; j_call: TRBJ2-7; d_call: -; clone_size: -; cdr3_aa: CASSLDQGTYEQYF; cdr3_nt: TGTGCCAGCAGCTTGGATCAGGGAACGTACGAGCAGTACTTC
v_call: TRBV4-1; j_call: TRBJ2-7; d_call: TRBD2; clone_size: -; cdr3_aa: CASSREGGTAEQYF; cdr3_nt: TGCGCCAGCAGCCGGGAGGGAGGGACGGCCGAGCAGTACTTC
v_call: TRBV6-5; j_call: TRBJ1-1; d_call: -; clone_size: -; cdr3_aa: CASSELSLNTEAFF; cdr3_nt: TGTGCCAGCAGCGAACTAAGTCTGAACACTGAAGCTTTCTTT
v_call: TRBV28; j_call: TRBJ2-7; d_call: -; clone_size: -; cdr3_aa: CASSVHADNPGQYF; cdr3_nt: TGTGCCAGCAGTGTACACGCGGACAATCCTGGGCAGTACTTC
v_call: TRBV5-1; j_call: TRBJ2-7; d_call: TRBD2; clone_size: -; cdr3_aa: CASSLGGASGSYAYEQYF; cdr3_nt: TGCGCCAGCAGCTTGGGGGGGGCTAGCGGGAGTTACGCCTACGAGCAGTACTTC
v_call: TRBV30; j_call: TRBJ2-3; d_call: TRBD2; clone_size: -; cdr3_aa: CAWSVLAGGPGTDTQYF; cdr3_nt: TGTGCCTGGAGTGTACTAGCGGGAGGGCCGGGCACAGATACGCAGTATTTT
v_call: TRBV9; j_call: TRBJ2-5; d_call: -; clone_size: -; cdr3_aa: CASSPRRGETQYF; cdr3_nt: TGTGCCAGCAGCCCGAGACGAGGGGAGACCCAGTACTTC
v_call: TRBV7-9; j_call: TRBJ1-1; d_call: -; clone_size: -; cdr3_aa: CASSPWESREAFF; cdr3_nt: TGTGCCAGCAGCCCCTGGGAGTCTAGGGAAGCTTTCTTT
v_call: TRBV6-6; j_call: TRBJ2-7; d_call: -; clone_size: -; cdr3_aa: CASSYIEFYEQYF; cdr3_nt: TGTGCCAGCAGTTACATCGAGTTCTACGAGCAGTACTTC
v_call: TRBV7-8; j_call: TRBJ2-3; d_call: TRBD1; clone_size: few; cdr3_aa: CASSLEVTGWGSTDTQYF; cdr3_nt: TGTGCCAGCAGCTTAGAGGTGACAGGGTGGGGGAGCACAGATACGCAGTATTTT
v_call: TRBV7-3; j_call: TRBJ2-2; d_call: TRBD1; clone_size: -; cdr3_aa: CASSVTGGVTGELFF; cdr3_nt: TGTGCCAGCAGCGTGACAGGGGGGGTCACCGGGGAGCTGTTTTTT
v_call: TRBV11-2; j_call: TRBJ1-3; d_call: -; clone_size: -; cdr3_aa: CASSSTGWVENTIYF; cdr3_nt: TGTGCCAGCAGCTCAACCGGGTGGGTTGAAAACACCATATATTTT
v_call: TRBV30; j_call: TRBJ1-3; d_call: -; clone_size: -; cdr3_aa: CAWSNGGTITGNTIYF; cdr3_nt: TGTGCCTGGAGTAACGGGGGGACCATCACTGGAAACACCATATATTTT
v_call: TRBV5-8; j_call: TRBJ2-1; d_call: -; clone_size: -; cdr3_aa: CASSLDRVRNEQFF; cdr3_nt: TGTGCCAGCAGCTTGGACAGGGTAAGGAATGAGCAGTTCTTC
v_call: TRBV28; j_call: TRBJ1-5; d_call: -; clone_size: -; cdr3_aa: CASSSQGQPQHF; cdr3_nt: TGTGCCAGCAGTTCCCAGGGGCAGCCCCAGCATTTT